Listed here are 5 T cell receptor beta chains from one sample, sequenced in a study of PD-L1 blockade in urothelial cancer. Sequencing was performed with immunoSEQ multiplex PCR; in TCRdb, only in-frame clones are kept and a portion is missing. The sample has under 35,000 clones; around 87% are singletons. The source material was PBMCs, sampled around atezolizumab (anti-PD-L1) treatment. The receptors come from a man aged 50 to 59 with urothelial cancer.

The rearrangement links TRBV9 to TRBJ2-4; 13 bases are shared with TRBD2. V was clipped by 0 bases and J by 3 bases; unmatched bases: 3. Germline CDR1 is SGDLS and CDR2 is YYNGEE. This CDR3 contains 17 residues. In DNA form, the CDR3 reads TGTGCCAGCAGCGTAGATGGACTAGCGGGGGTCAAAAACATTCAGTACTTC. Protein sequence: CASSVDGLAGVKNIQYF.

This chain connects TRBV2 to TRBJ1-2; D gene unclear. Germline loops: CDR1 SNHLY, CDR2 FYNNEI. V lost 6 bases and J 6 bases, leaving 14 bases between the germline ends. The CDR3 covers 13 residues. As DNA, the CDR3 is TGTGCCAGCAGAGATACTCTCCTTGATGGCTACACCTTC. Protein: CASRDTLLDGYTF.

This clone showed up just a few times. The chain is built from TRBV7-9 and TRBJ1-5; D is possibly TRBD1 (6 bases). Germline lookup yields CDR1 SEHNR and CDR2 FQNEAQ (reference sequence). The CDR3 contains 14 residues. Trimming removed 3 bases at V and 5 bases at J, with 11 bases between. The chain's CDR3 is CASSLRGGDQPQHF. DNA of the CDR3: TGTGCCAGCAGCTTGAGAGGGGGGGATCAGCCCCAGCATTTT.

V and J are TRBV7-9 and TRBJ1-2; possible D gene TRBD1, 5 bases. Germline V lookup: CDR1 SEHNR, CDR2 FQNEAQ (reference sequence). Trimming removed 1 base at V and 7 bases at J, with 10 bases between. This CDR3 is built from 13 residues. The CDR3 nucleotides are TGTGCCAGCAGCTTAGTCCAGGGCTCTGGCTACACCTTC. It encodes CASSLVQGSGYTF.

The J gene is TRBJ1-1, the V gene TRBV5-6; a possible D gene is TRBD1 (5 bases). This CDR3 has 12 residues. Deletions cut 0 bases from V and 7 bases from J, with 7 bases between. The germline gives CDR1 SGHDT, CDR2 YYEEEE. The CDR3 here is CASSLGGHEAFF. The CDR3 region has the DNA TGTGCCAGCAGCTTGGGGGGCCATGAAGCTTTCTTT.